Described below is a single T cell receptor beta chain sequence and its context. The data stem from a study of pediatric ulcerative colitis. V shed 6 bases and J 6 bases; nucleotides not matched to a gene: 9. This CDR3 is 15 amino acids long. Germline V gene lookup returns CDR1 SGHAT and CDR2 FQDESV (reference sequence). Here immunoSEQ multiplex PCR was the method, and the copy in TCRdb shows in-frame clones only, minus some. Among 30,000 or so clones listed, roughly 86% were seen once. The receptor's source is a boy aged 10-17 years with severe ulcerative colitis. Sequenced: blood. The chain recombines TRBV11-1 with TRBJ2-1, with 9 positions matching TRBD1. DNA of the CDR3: TGTGCCAGCAGTGTTGAACAGGGGGCCCTCAATGAGCAGTTCTTC. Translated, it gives CASSVEQGALNEQFF.